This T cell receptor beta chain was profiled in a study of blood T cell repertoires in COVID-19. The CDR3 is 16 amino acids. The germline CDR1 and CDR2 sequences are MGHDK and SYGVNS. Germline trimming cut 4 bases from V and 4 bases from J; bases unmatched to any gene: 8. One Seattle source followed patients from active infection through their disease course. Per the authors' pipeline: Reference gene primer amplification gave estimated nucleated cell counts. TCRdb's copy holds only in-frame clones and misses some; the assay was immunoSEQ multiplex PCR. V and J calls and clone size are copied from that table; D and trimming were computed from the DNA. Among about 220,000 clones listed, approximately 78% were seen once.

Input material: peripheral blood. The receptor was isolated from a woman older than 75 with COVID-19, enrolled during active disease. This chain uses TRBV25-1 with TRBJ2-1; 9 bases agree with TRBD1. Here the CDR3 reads CASSAQDRGRYNEQFF. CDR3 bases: TGTGCCAGCAGTGCCCAGGACAGGGGACGATACAATGAGCAGTTCTTC.